Below, 5 T cell receptor beta chains from the same sample are listed, as sequenced in a study of T-cell reconstitution after alpha-beta-depleted transplantation in children. Using unique molecular identifiers, the investigators prepared the TCRbeta library. TCRdb reprocessed the PCR reads via MiXCR and lists one record per CDR3 protein. The sample shows about 540,000 distinct CDR3 sequences, about a sixth of them seen only once. The sequenced sample was PBMCs from the stem cell graft donor, obtained from the stem cell graft. The source of these receptors is a human donor who donated a stem cell graft to a child with acute lymphoblastic leukemia.

The chain recombines TRBV6-2 or TRBV6-3 with TRBJ1-2; D not certain. Trimming shortened V by 6 bases and J by 5 bases, and 10 bases separated the two germline ends. Per the germline V gene, CDR1 is MNHEY and CDR2 is SVGEGT. The length of the CDR3 is 12 residues. The CDR3 loop reads CASRQTRYGYTF. CDR3 DNA: TGTGCCAGCAGACAGACACGGTATGGCTACACCTTC.

This clonotype was picked up a small number of times. The V gene is TRBV7-9, the J gene TRBJ2-7, with a weak D call TRBD2 (6 bases). Deletions cut 5 bases from V and 6 bases from J, with 14 bases between. Germline CDR1 is SEHNR and CDR2 is FQNEAQ (reference sequence). The CDR3 consists of 13 residues. CDR3 nucleotides: TGTGCCAGCAGCGGGGAGGAGGTAGCCGAGCAGTACTTC. Residues: CASSGEEVAEQYF.

The genes are TRBV5-1 and TRBJ2-7, with D perhaps being TRBD1 or TRBD2 (5 bases each). Trimming took 4 bases from V and 6 from J, leaving 14 bases between them. The CDR3 length is 13 residues. CDR1 and CDR2 (germline): SGHRS, YFSETQ. The CDR3 spells CASSRIAGTEQYF. For the CDR3, the DNA is TGCGCCAGCAGCCGCATTGCAGGGACCGAGCAGTACTTC.

The chain is built from TRBV11-2 and TRBJ2-7; D unresolved. Per the germline V gene, CDR1 is SGHAT and CDR2 is FQNNGV. V gave up 5 bases and J gave up 2 bases, with 13 bases separating them. The CDR3 contains 14 residues. CDR3 nucleotides: TGTGCCAGCAGCCACGGAACAGTTGCCTACGAGCAGTACTTC. Amino acids: CASSHGTVAYEQYF.

V gene TRBV7-9 combines with J gene TRBJ1-1; D unresolved. V was trimmed by 1 base and J by 4 bases, leaving 7 bases between them. The CDR3 totals 13 residues. Germline loops: CDR1 SEHNR, CDR2 FQNEAQ (reference sequence). The CDR3 protein is CASSLDPATEAFF. CDR3 DNA: TGTGCCAGCAGCTTAGATCCGGCCACTGAAGCTTTCTTT.